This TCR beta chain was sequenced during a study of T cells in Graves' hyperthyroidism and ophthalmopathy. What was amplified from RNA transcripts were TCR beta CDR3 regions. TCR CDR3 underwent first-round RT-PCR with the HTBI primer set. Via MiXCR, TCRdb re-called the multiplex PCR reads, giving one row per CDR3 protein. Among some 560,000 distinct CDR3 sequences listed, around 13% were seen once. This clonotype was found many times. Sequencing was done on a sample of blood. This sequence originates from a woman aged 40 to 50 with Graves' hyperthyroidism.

The CDR3 reads CASSEGSDSNQPQHF. CDR3 bases: TGCGCCAGCAGCGAGGGTTCGGATAGCAATCAGCCCCAGCATTTT. The chain links TRBV5-1 to TRBJ1-5; D unclear. This CDR3 is built from 15 residues. The germline gives CDR1 SGHRS, CDR2 YFSETQ. Between the trimmed V and J ends, which lost 4 bases and 0 bases, there was a span of 11 bases.